The following is a T cell receptor beta chain sequence with its context. Its antigen remains undetermined. Base qualities were left out, and no much larger clone turns up one base away. This specimen comes from a study of Ad26.COV2.S vaccination and SARS-CoV-2 variants (dated by TCRdb to the early 2020s). Background on the whole study: Donors in the vaccine arm were drawn from COV1001, a multicentre, randomized, double-blind, placebo-controlled phase I-IIa trial testing Ad26.COV2.S in healthy adults. Participants in the trial were split at random into five groups of five each, receiving low-dose or high-dose Ad26.COV2.S once or twice, or else placebo on both occasions. Investigators remained blinded to trial group allocation during experiments and outcome assessment. The TCR-sequenced set comprised about 32 samples: around 20 Ad26.COV2.S vaccine recipients, 5 placebo recipients and 8 SARS-CoV-2 convalescent individuals. Ad26.COV2.S was given intramuscularly at 5x10^10 or 1x10^11 viral particles, as a single shot or as two shots 56 days apart. TCRbeta repertoire sequencing served as the tool for gauging how specific and how broad the SARS-CoV-2-reactive T cell receptors were following Ad26.COV2.S vaccination. The full study reports these points: Higher spike-specific TCR breadth was observed in Ad26.COV2.S recipients than in placebo recipients (P = 0.0014). Non-spike TCR breadth was comparable between vaccine and placebo recipients, consistent with the vaccine containing only spike. Comparing responses between vaccine doses or regimens was not something the study was powered to do. It was noted by the authors that total T cell responses may have been underestimated by the TCR breadth and depth analyses. After vaccination, substantial breadth of spike-specific CD8+ and CD4+ T cell responses was reported.

CDR1 and CDR2 are drawn from the germline V gene: MDHEN, SYDVKM. The CDR3 runs 14 amino acids, cysteine and phenylalanine included. Left in the record is the CDR3 DNA by itself, 42 bases read in frame from the first base. V is cut by 7 bases and J by 4 bases, and the space between the germline ends is 13 bases. The immunoSEQ Assay was the method used to sequence TCRbeta CDR3 regions. After extraction, genomic DNA underwent amplification by bias-controlled multiplex PCR, followed by high-throughput sequencing. The authors processed their data as follows. To quantify the absolute abundance of every unique TCRbeta CDR3 region, sequences were collapsed and filtered. T cell fraction was estimated by normalizing TCRbeta template counts to usable DNA, with usable DNA measured through amplification of reference genes found in all nucleated cells. Repertoire TCRs were annotated as SARS-CoV-2-specific by exact matching of V gene, CDR3 amino acid sequence and J gene to a known reactive TCR set. The reference SARS-CoV-2 TCR set was obtained from MIRA and was filtered for enrichment in COVID-19-positive ImmuneCODE repertoires, whereby public or cross-reactive TCRs were removed. Drawing on the MIRA antigens, annotated TCRs were analysed further at the level of specific ORF or position within ORF. Breadth was defined as the number of annotated unique rearrangements divided by the total number of unique productive rearrangements, and depth was defined as the summed frequency of the annotated unique rearrangements. TCR breadth was compared between groups using two-sided Wilcoxon rank-sum tests. Imported from immuneACCESS, the table was reduced by TCRdb to in-frame sequences with V and J called. These copies leave out some clones; in studies compared against another copy, an unresolved V gene accounts for under half, and the cause of the remainder is not known. V and J calls and clone size follow that table, whereas D and trimming were derived from the DNA. For this sample the table gives roughly 380,000 clones, of which around 89% were detected only once. Jointly, the top ten make up approximately 4% of the sample.

What the treatment or condition label conveys for this sample: roughly 18 received Ad26.COV2.S at low or high dose, single or two shots; 5 received placebo; per-sample allocation not given. Repertoires of vaccine and placebo recipients were sequenced from samples taken on day 63 after the first injection. Cohort 1b enrolled 25 to 30 adults aged 18-55 years at a single site in Boston, USA, between 29 July and 7 August 2020. As a vaccine, Ad26.COV2.S was a replication-incompetent adenovirus type 26 vector that expressed a prefusion-stabilized SARS-CoV-2 spike protein derived from the original Wuhan strain.

This specimen was peripheral blood, taken in a trial of Ad26.COV2.S vaccine versus placebo. This receptor was identified in a person between 18 and 60 years old who received the Ad26.COV2.S COVID-19 vaccine or a placebo. Recombination connected TRBV28 to TRBJ1-4, with TRBD1 as a weak D call on 5 bases. In nucleotide form, the sequence is TGTGCCAGCACCGATTTGGGACTTAATGAAAAACTGTTTTTT. This encodes CASTDLGLNEKLFF.